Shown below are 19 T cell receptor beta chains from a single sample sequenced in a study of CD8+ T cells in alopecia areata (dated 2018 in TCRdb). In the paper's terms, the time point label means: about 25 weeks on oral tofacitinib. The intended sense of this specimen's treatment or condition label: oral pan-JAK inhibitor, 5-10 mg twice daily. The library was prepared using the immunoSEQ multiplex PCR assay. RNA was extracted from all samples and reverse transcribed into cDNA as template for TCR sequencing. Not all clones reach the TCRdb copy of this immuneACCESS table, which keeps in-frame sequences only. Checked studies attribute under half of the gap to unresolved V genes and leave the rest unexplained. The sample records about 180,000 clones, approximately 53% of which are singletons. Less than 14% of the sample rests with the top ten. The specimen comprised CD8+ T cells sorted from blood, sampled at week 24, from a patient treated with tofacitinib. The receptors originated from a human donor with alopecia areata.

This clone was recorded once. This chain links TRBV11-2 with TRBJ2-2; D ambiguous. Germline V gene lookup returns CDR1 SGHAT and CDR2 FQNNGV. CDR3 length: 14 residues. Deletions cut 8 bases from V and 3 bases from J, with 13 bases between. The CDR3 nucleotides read TGTGCCAGCGTTGCTAGGATCGACACCGGGGAGCTGTTTTTT. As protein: CASVARIDTGELFF.

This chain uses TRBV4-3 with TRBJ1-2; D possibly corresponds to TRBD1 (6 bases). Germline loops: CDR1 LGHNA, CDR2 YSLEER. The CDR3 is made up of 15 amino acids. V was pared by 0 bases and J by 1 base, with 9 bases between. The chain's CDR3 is CASSQDPDSNYGYTF. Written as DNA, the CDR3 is TGCGCCAGCAGCCAAGACCCGGACAGTAACTATGGCTACACCTTC.

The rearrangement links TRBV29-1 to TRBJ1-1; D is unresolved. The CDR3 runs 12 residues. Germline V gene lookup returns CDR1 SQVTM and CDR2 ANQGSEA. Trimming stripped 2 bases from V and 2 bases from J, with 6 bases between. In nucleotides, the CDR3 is TGCAGCGTTGAACCGGGTAACACTGAAGCTTTCTTT. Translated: CSVEPGNTEAFF.

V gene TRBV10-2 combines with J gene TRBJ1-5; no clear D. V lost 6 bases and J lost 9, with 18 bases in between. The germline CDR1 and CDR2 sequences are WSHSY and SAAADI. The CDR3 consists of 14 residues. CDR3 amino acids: CASSPGQFEAPQHF. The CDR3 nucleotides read TGCGCCAGCAGCCCCGGGCAGTTTGAAGCGCCCCAGCATTTT.

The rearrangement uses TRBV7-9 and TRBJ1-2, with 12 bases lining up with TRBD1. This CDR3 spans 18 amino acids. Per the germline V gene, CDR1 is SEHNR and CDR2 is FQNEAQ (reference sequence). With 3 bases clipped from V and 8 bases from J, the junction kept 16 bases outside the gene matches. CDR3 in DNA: TGTGCCAGCAGCTTTCTTGCGTCCGGGACAGGGGGCGCGGAGGGCTACACCTTC. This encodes CASSFLASGTGGAEGYTF.

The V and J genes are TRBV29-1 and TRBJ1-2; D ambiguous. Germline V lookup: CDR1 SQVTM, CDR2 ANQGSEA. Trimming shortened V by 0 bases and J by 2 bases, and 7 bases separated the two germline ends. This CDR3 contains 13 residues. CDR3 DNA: TGCAGCGTTGAAGAAGTAGCCAACTATGGCTACACCTTC. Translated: CSVEEVANYGYTF. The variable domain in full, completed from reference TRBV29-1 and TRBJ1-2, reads SAVISQKPSRDICQRGTSLTIQCQVDSQVTMMFWYRQQPGQSLTLIATANQGSEATYESGFVIDKFPISRPNLTFSTLTVSNMSPEDSSIYLCSVEEVANYGYTFGSGTRLTVV.

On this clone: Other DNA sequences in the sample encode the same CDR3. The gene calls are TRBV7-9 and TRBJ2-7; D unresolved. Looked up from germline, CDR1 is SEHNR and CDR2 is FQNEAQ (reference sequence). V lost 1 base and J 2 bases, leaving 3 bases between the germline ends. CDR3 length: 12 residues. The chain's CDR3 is CASSLDPYEQYF. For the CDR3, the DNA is TGTGCCAGCAGCTTAGATCCCTACGAGCAGTACTTC.

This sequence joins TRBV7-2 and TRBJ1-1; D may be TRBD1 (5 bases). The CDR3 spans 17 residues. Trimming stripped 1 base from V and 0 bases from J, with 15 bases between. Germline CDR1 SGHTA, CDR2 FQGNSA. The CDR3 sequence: CASSLGGVHILNTEAFF. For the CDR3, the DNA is TGTGCCAGCAGCTTAGGGGGGGTGCACATCCTGAACACTGAAGCTTTCTTT.

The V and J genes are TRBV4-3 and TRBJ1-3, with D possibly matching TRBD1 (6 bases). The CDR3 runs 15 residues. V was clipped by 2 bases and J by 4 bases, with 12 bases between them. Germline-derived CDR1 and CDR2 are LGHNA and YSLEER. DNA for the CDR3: TGCGCCAGCAGCCAAAGTGGGACACCCGGAAACACCATATATTTT. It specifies CASSQSGTPGNTIYF.

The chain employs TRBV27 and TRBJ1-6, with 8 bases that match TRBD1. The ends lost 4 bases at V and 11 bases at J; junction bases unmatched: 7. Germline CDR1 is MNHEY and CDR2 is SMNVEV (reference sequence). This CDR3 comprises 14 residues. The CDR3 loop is CASSSQGAGAPLHF. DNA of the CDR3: TGTGCCAGCAGTTCCCAGGGGGCAGGGGCACCCCTCCACTTT.

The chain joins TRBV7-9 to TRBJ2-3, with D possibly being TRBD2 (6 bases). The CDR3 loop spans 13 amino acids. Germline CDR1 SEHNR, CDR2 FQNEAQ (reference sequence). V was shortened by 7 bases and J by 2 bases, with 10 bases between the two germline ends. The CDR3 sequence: CASKLATTDTQYF. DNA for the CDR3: TGTGCCAGCAAACTAGCAACCACAGATACGCAGTATTTT.

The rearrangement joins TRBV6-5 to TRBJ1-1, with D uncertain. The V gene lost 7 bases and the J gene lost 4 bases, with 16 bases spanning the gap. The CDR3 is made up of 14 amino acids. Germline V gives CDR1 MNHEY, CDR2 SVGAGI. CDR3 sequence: CASTPRAATTEAFF. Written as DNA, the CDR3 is TGTGCCAGCACCCCAAGGGCGGCTACCACTGAAGCTTTCTTT.

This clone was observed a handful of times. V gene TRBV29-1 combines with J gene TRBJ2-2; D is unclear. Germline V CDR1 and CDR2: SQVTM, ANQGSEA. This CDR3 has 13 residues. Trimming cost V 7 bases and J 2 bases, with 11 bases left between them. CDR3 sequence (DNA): TGCAGCGCCATAGCCGGAAACACCGGGGAGCTGTTTTTT. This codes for CSAIAGNTGELFF.

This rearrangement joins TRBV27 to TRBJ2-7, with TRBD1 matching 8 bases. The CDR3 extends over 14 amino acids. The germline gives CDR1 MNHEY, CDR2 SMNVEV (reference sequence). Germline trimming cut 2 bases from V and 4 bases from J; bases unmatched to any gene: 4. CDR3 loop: CASSLVQGGYEQYF. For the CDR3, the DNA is TGTGCCAGCAGTTTAGTACAGGGGGGATACGAGCAGTACTTC.

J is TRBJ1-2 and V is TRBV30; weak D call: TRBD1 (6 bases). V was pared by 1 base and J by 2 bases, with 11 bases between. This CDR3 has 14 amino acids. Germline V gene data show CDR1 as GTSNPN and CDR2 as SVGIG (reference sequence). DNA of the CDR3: TGTGCCTGGAGTGGTGGGGGCATAAACTATGGCTACACCTTC. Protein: CAWSGGGINYGYTF.

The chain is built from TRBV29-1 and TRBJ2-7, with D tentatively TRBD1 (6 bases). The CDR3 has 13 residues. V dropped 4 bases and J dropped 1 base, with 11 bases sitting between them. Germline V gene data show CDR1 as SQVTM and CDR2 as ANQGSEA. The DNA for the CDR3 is TGCAGCGTTGTGTTCGGACAGTCCTACGAGCAGTACTTC. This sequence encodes CSVVFGQSYEQYF.

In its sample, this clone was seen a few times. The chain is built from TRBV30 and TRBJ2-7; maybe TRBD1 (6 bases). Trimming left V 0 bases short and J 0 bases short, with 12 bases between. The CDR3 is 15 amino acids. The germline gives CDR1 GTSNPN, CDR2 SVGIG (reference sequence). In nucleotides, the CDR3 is TGTGCCTGGAGTGTTGGAACAGGGACCTCCTACGAGCAGTACTTC. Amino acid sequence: CAWSVGTGTSYEQYF.

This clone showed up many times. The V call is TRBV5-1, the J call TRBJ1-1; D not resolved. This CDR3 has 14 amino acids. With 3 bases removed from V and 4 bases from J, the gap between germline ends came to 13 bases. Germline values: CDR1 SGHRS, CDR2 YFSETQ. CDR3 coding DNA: TGCGCCAGCAGCTCTCTTGCGGGGTTCACTGAAGCTTTCTTT. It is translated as CASSSLAGFTEAFF.

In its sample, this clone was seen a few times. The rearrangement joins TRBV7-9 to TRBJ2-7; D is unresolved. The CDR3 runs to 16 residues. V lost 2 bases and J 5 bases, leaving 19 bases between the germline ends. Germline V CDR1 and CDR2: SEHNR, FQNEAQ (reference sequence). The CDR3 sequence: CASSLKGPAKGDEQYF. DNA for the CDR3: TGTGCCAGCAGCTTAAAAGGTCCAGCTAAGGGCGACGAGCAGTACTTC. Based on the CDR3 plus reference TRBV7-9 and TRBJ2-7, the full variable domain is DTGVSQNPRHKITKRGQNVTFRCDPISEHNRLYWYRQTLGQGPEFLTYFQNEAQLEKSRLLSDRFSAERPKGSFSTLEIQRTEQGDSAMYLCASSLKGPAKGDEQYFGPGTRLTVT.